These T cell receptor beta chains were read from a single sample in a study of T cells after yellow fever vaccination. MiXCR, applied by TCRdb to the 5' RACE reads, yields one record per CDR3 protein. Seen here are approximately 11,000 distinct CDR3 sequences, under 5.5% observed once, and the top ten hold 1.6%. The input for sequencing was PBMCs, either bulk or a sorted T-cell subset (CD4+, CD8+, memory, or dextramer-sorted; not recorded which), taken about 2 weeks after the first yellow fever vaccination. The receptors shown here come from a man aged 18-30 years who received the YFV17D yellow fever vaccine. The CDR3 runs from the conserved cysteine through the conserved F or W. The D gene is left open where the match is weak. Some rows mark clone size as missing; the rest say once, few, many or name a class of expanded clone.

>many|-|TRBV6-5|TRBJ1-1
CASSYPGSTEAFF
TGTGCCAGCAGTTACCCCGGGAGCACTGAAGCTTTCTTT
>many|TRBD1|TRBV12-3/TRBV12-4|TRBJ1-1
CASSLDRVRAFF
TGTGCCAGCAGCCTGGACAGGGTGCGAGCTTTCTTT
>medium-sized|-|TRBV7-9|TRBJ1-4
CASSLAALSEKLFF
TGTGCCAGCAGCTTAGCAGCTTTGTCTGAAAAACTGTTTTTT
>many|-|TRBV19|TRBJ1-1
CASSIVPSEAFF
TGTGCCAGTAGTATAGTTCCCTCGGAAGCTTTCTTT
>many|TRBD2|TRBV4-1|TRBJ2-7
CASSQEGKTSGKTEQYF
TGCGCCAGCAGCCAAGAAGGGAAAACTAGCGGGAAAACCGAGCAGTACTTC
>medium-sized|-|TRBV6-2/TRBV6-3|TRBJ2-5
CASSYPFGLLEETQYF
TGTGCCAGCAGTTACCCTTTCGGCCTCTTGGAGGAGACCCAGTACTTC
>many|-|TRBV5-1|TRBJ1-2
CASSSGQGTYGYTF
TGCGCCAGCAGCTCGGGGCAGGGAACCTATGGCTACACCTTC
>many|-|TRBV20-1|TRBJ1-6
CSVRAGALESPLHF
TGCAGTGTTCGGGCAGGGGCGCTGGAATCACCCCTCCACTTT
>medium-sized|-|TRBV5-1|TRBJ2-1
CASSQRGGTGNEQFF
TGCGCCAGCAGCCAGCGGGGGGGGACAGGGAATGAGCAGTTCTTC
>medium-sized|TRBD2|TRBV29-1|TRBJ2-1
CSVESLAGVGQFF
TGCAGCGTTGAGAGTCTAGCGGGAGTTGGGCAGTTCTTC
>few|-|TRBV7-8|TRBJ2-3
CASSLVGPTEYF
TGTGCCAGCAGCTTAGTGGGACCCACTGAGTATTTT
>many|-|TRBV7-2|TRBJ2-3
CASSLGFGTDTQYF
TGTGCCAGCAGCTTAGGTTTTGGCACAGATACGCAGTATTTT
>many|-|TRBV18|TRBJ2-6
CASSGTISGANVLTF
TGTGCCAGCTCCGGGACAATCTCTGGGGCCAACGTCCTGACTTTC
>many|-|TRBV27|TRBJ1-6
CASSFRGSPLHF
TGTGCCAGCAGTTTCCGGGGATCACCCCTCCACTTT
>many|-|TRBV7-2|TRBJ2-5
CASSSRVLLGETQYF
TGTGCCAGCAGCTCTAGGGTCTTGCTGGGGGAGACCCAGTACTTC
>medium-sized|-|TRBV6-2/TRBV6-3|TRBJ1-1
CASSYSQLEAFF
TGTGCCAGCAGTTACAGCCAGCTTGAAGCTTTCTTT
>many|-|TRBV5-6|TRBJ2-3
CASYPQGHLDTQYF
TGTGCCAGCTATCCACAGGGTCATTTGGATACGCAGTATTTT
>many|-|TRBV30|TRBJ1-5
CAWSVSSNQPQHF
TGTGCCTGGAGTGTCAGTAGCAATCAGCCCCAGCATTTT
>many|TRBD1|TRBV5-1|TRBJ1-1
CASSNTGGSTEAFF
TGCGCCAGCAGCAATACAGGGGGATCCACTGAAGCTTTCTTT
>many|-|TRBV7-6|TRBJ2-5
CASSRGGFEGETQYF
TGTGCCAGCAGCCGGGGCGGGTTTGAGGGAGAGACCCAGTACTTC
>medium-sized|-|TRBV7-2|TRBJ2-2
CASSLATGTGELFF
TGTGCCAGCAGCTTAGCTACAGGCACCGGGGAGCTGTTTTTT
>medium-sized|TRBD1|TRBV6-6|TRBJ2-4
CASSPGQGAAYF
TGTGCCAGCAGCCCGGGACAGGGGGCCGCTTACTTC
>many|-|TRBV27|TRBJ1-1
CASSPYTTGEAFF
TGTGCCAGCAGCCCCTATACCACGGGAGAAGCTTTCTTT
>few|-|TRBV5-1|TRBJ1-3
CASSLEGLDTIYF
TGCGCCAGCAGCCTGGAGGGTCTGGACACCATATATTTT
>medium-sized|TRBD1|TRBV5-6|TRBJ2-3
CASRPERDSGGTDTQYF
TGTGCCAGCAGGCCGGAAAGGGACAGTGGAGGTACAGATACGCAGTATTTT
>medium-sized|TRBD1|TRBV18|TRBJ1-1
CASSPQTGGAYDTEAFF
TGTGCCAGCTCACCCCAAACAGGGGGCGCGTATGACACTGAAGCTTTCTTT
>-|-|TRBV29-1|TRBJ1-1
CSVARQMEAFF
TGCAGCGTTGCCCGGCAGATGGAAGCTTTCTTT
>many|-|TRBV5-1|TRBJ2-3
CASRNGTNPTDTQYF
TGCGCCAGCAGGAACGGGACAAATCCCACAGATACGCAGTATTTT
>many|TRBD1|TRBV5-5|TRBJ1-2
CASRPQGNRYGYTF
TGTGCCAGCCGACCACAGGGGAATCGCTATGGCTACACCTTC
>many|TRBD1|TRBV10-3|TRBJ1-1
CAISYGGTGERTEAFF
TGTGCCATCAGTTACGGGGGGACAGGGGAGAGAACTGAAGCTTTCTTT
>medium-sized|-|TRBV7-9|TRBJ1-2
CASSARTDYGYTF
TGTGCCAGCAGCGCCCGGACGGACTATGGCTACACCTTC
>many|TRBD2|TRBV7-2|TRBJ2-1
CASSLGGGGSYNEQFF
TGTGCCAGCAGCTTAGGAGGCGGGGGGTCGTACAATGAGCAGTTCTTC
>medium-sized|-|TRBV3-1|TRBJ2-3
CASSQQGGGTDTQYF
TGTGCCAGCAGCCAGCAGGGGGGAGGCACAGATACGCAGTATTTT
>many|-|TRBV20-1|TRBJ2-1
CSARDGGGFSWNEQFF
TGCAGTGCTAGAGATGGGGGGGGCTTCTCTTGGAATGAGCAGTTCTTC
>many|TRBD1|TRBV4-3|TRBJ1-5
CASSDRVGQPQHF
TGCGCCAGCAGCGACAGGGTCGGTCAGCCCCAGCATTTT
>many|-|TRBV4-1|TRBJ2-3
CASSQGPSGAGTDTQYF
TGCGCCAGCAGCCAAGGCCCGTCCGGGGCAGGCACAGATACGCAGTATTTT
>medium-sized|TRBD1|TRBV5-1|TRBJ2-5
CASSLTGEETQYF
TGCGCCAGCAGCTTGACAGGGGAAGAGACCCAGTACTTC
>medium-sized|-|TRBV3-1|TRBJ2-5
CASRPGRETQYF
TGTGCCAGCAGGCCGGGACGAGAGACCCAGTACTTC
>many|-|TRBV4-3|TRBJ2-2
CASSQEVRIYGGELFF
TGCGCCAGCAGCCAAGAAGTGAGGATCTACGGCGGGGAGCTGTTTTTT
>many|-|TRBV5-1|TRBJ2-2
CASSFREGGELFF
TGCGCCAGCAGCTTCAGGGAAGGCGGGGAGCTGTTTTTT
>many|TRBD1|TRBV5-6|TRBJ1-5
CASSRATGGEGNQPQHF
TGTGCCAGCAGCCGCGCGACAGGGGGCGAGGGCAATCAGCCCCAGCATTTT
>medium-sized|-|TRBV5-1|TRBJ2-5
CASSIAGTHQETQYF
TGCGCCAGCAGCATTGCGGGGACCCATCAAGAGACCCAGTACTTC
>many|-|TRBV7-2|TRBJ1-1
CASSLRGQPMNTEAFF
TGTGCCAGCAGCTTACGTGGACAGCCTATGAACACTGAAGCTTTCTTT
>many|-|TRBV18|TRBJ2-5
CASSPGGLLETQYF
TGTGCCAGCTCACCAGGTGGACTGCTGGAGACCCAGTACTTC
>many|-|TRBV7-7|TRBJ2-3
CASSSQVADTQYF
TGTGCTAGCAGCTCACAGGTCGCAGATACGCAGTATTTT
>medium-sized|-|TRBV7-3|TRBJ1-1
CASSLSTDTEAFF
TGTGCCAGCAGCTTATCGACGGACACTGAAGCTTTCTTT
>medium-sized|TRBD2|TRBV2|TRBJ2-5
CASSGLALGTQYF
TGTGCCAGCAGTGGACTAGCCCTAGGGACCCAGTACTTC
>medium-sized|TRBD1|TRBV5-6|TRBJ1-2
CASSRYYRGPGYTF
TGTGCCAGCAGCAGATACTACAGGGGGCCTGGCTACACCTTC
>many|-|TRBV18|TRBJ1-1
CASSRPNTEAFF
TGTGCCAGCTCACGACCGAACACTGAAGCTTTCTTT
>medium-sized|-|TRBV7-9|TRBJ1-4
CASSQTAGNEKLFF
TGTGCCAGCAGTCAGACAGCAGGAAATGAAAAACTGTTTTTT
>many|TRBD1|TRBV20-1|TRBJ2-5
CSARGSSQETQYF
TGCAGTGCCAGGGGGAGCTCCCAAGAGACCCAGTACTTC
>many|-|TRBV20-1|TRBJ2-5
CSAPRSPRETQYF
TGCAGCGCCCCCCGGAGCCCACGGGAGACCCAGTACTTC
>many|-|TRBV20-1|TRBJ1-2
CILLDPEERGGYTF
TGCATACTCTTAGATCCCGAAGAAAGGGGGGGCTACACCTTC
>many|-|TRBV11-2|TRBJ1-1
CASSLDLGGLFYTEAFF
TGTGCCAGCAGCTTAGATCTGGGGGGTCTTTTTTACACTGAAGCTTTCTTT
>many|TRBD2|TRBV20-1|TRBJ2-3
CCAGATSGGTRYTQYF
TGCTGTGCTGGGGCGACTAGCGGGGGGACTCGCTATACGCAGTATTTT
>medium-sized|TRBD1|TRBV3-1|TRBJ1-3
CASSGQGSGNTIYF
TGTGCCAGCAGCGGACAGGGCTCCGGAAACACCATATATTTT